What follows are 22 T cell receptor beta chains derived from one specimen sequenced in a study of shared clonotypes between healthy human individuals. Naive CD8 populations comprised CD45RO-negative cells positively selected for CCR7, excluding terminally differentiated effector memory CD45RA+ cells. Generated by immunoSEQ multiplex PCR, the TCRdb table keeps only in-frame clones and is missing some. The repertoire includes about 2.1 million clones, roughly 95% of them detected once, and roughly 1.7% sits in the top ten. The sequencing input was naive CD8+ T cells from PBMCs. These TCRs come from a man aged 18 to 30 in good health. Some clones in this sample may be carry-over from other donors' samples.

V gene TRBV5-1 combines with J gene TRBJ2-4, with D possibly TRBD1 on 5 matching bases. The CDR3 has 18 residues. Trimming shortened V by 0 bases and J by 1 base, and 17 bases separated the two germline ends. Germline CDR1 is SGHRS and CDR2 is YFSETQ. The CDR3 bases are TGCGCCAGCAGCTTGGGGGCAGGGAAAGGGCCGGCCAAAAACATTCAGTACTTC. It is translated as CASSLGAGKGPAKNIQYF.

This chain links TRBV7-9 with TRBJ2-7; D is uncertain. Germline V lookup: CDR1 SEHNR, CDR2 FQNEAQ (reference sequence). The V gene lost 1 base and the J gene lost 4 bases, with 14 bases spanning the gap. The CDR3 totals 15 residues. The CDR3 loop reads CASSLDVPNPYEQYF. The CDR3 DNA follows: TGTGCCAGCAGCTTAGACGTCCCAAATCCGTACGAGCAGTACTTC.

V is TRBV6-6 and J is TRBJ2-7; a weak D match, TRBD1 (5 bases). This CDR3 is 13 amino acids long. Germline assignment: CDR1 MNHNY and CDR2 SVGAGI (reference sequence). V lost 6 bases and J 1 base, leaving 10 bases between the germline ends. The CDR3 region is CASSMDMSYEQYF. As DNA, the CDR3 is TGTGCCAGCAGCATGGACATGTCCTACGAGCAGTACTTC.

The chain couples TRBV28 to TRBJ2-7, with 8 nucleotides matching TRBD1. The V and J ends lost 5 bases and 3 bases, in that order; junction bases with no gene match: 6. CDR3 length: 14 amino acids. The germline V gene encodes CDR1 MDHEN and CDR2 SYDVKM. The CDR3 loop reads CASSVTGGSYEQYF. In DNA form, the CDR3 reads TGTGCCAGCAGTGTCACAGGGGGAAGCTACGAGCAGTACTTC.

The chain couples TRBV19 to TRBJ1-2; D gene ambiguous. The germline V gene encodes CDR1 LNHDA and CDR2 SQIVND (reference sequence). The CDR3 runs 14 residues. Trimming took off 2 bases at V and 5 bases at J, with 12 bases between the two ends. The CDR3 spells CASSISGRGYGYTF. For the CDR3, the DNA is TGTGCCAGTAGTATATCAGGCCGGGGTTATGGCTACACCTTC.

The chain employs TRBV27 and TRBJ1-6, with a weak D call TRBD1 (5 bases). The V gene's germline CDR1 is MNHEY and CDR2 SMNVEV (reference sequence). The length of the CDR3 is 16 residues. Trimming cost V 1 base and J 13 bases, with 20 bases left between them. The CDR3 DNA reads as TGTGCCAGCAGTTTATTTCAAAGGGACGGGCAGCTTCCCCTCCACTTT. This sequence encodes CASSLFQRDGQLPLHF.

The chain combines TRBV5-1 with TRBJ1-4, with D hard to call. The germline gives CDR1 SGHRS, CDR2 YFSETQ. This CDR3 has 17 residues. V was pared by 3 bases and J by 0 bases, with 15 bases between. For the CDR3, the DNA is TGCGCCAGCAGCTGGGCATACCTAGACCCAACTAATGAAAAACTGTTTTTT. It specifies CASSWAYLDPTNEKLFF.

This rearrangement joins TRBV19 to TRBJ1-1; D perhaps matches TRBD1 (5 bases). V was clipped by 5 bases and J by 0 bases, with 16 bases between them. Germline V gene data show CDR1 as LNHDA and CDR2 as SQIVND (reference sequence). The CDR3 is 16 amino acids. Written as DNA, the CDR3 is TGTGCCAGTAGTGACATAAAACGGGGCCTGAACACTGAAGCTTTCTTT. The encoded protein is CASSDIKRGLNTEAFF.

As regards this clone: The same CDR3 can be traced to other DNA sequences in this sample. The rearrangement links TRBV29-1 to TRBJ2-2, with TRBD2 as a possible D gene (6 bases). Deletions cut 3 bases from V and 6 bases from J, with 8 bases between. The CDR3 covers 12 residues. The germline CDR1 and CDR2 sequences are SQVTM and ANQGSEA. The CDR3 sequence: CSVETGAGELFF. The DNA of the CDR3 is TGCAGCGTTGAGACGGGGGCCGGGGAGCTGTTTTTT.

V and J are TRBV7-7 and TRBJ2-5; 7 nucleotides match TRBD2. The V gene end was trimmed by 4 bases and the J gene end by 5 bases; junction bases not matched to a gene: 13. The germline V gene has CDR1 SSHAT and CDR2 FNYEAQ (reference sequence). The CDR3 runs 16 residues. The CDR3 region is CASSSETGRERETQYF. CDR3 nucleotide sequence: TGTGCCAGCAGCTCAGAAACGGGGCGGGAGCGGGAGACCCAGTACTTC.

For this clone: The sample has other DNA sequences that encode this CDR3 too. The genes are TRBV7-6 and TRBJ2-2; D gene unclear. CDR1 and CDR2 (germline): SGHVS, FNYEAQ. With 4 bases removed from V and 6 bases from J, the gap between germline ends came to 6 bases. CDR3 length: 12 residues. CDR3 residues: CASSSLPGELFF. Written as DNA, the CDR3 is TGTGCCAGCAGCTCACTCCCCGGGGAGCTGTTTTTT.

V and J are TRBV13 and TRBJ2-1; possible D gene TRBD2, 5 bases. Trimming cost V 4 bases and J 7 bases, with 11 bases left between them. Germline values: CDR1 PRHDT, CDR2 FYEKMQ (reference sequence). The CDR3 extends over 13 amino acids. DNA of the CDR3: TGTGCCAGCAGCTCAGGTCCGGGGAATGAGCAGTTCTTC. Protein sequence: CASSSGPGNEQFF. Full variable domain (missing parts from reference TRBV13 and TRBJ2-1): AAGVIQSPRHLIKEKRETATLKCYPIPRHDTVYWYQQGPGQDPQFLISFYEKMQSDKGSIPDRFSAQQFSDYHSELNMSSLELGDSALYFCASSSGPGNEQFFGPGTRLTVL.

In this sample, this clone turned up once. The chain links TRBV28 to TRBJ2-3; no reliable D call. The CDR3 extends over 14 amino acids. Germline V gene data show CDR1 as MDHEN and CDR2 as SYDVKM. Trimming removed 6 bases at V and 0 bases at J, with 10 bases between. This CDR3 reads CASSRLTSTDTQYF. In nucleotides, the CDR3 is TGTGCCAGCAGCCGTCTAACTAGCACAGATACGCAGTATTTT.

This clone turned up a few times. V and J are TRBV7-2 and TRBJ1-5, with D uncertain. The CDR3 loop spans 14 amino acids. V gave up 4 bases and J gave up 3 bases, with 10 bases separating them. Germline CDR1 and CDR2: SGHTA and FQGNSA. The CDR3 sequence is CASSSVRYNQPQHF. The DNA of the CDR3 is TGTGCCAGCAGCTCAGTGAGATACAATCAGCCCCAGCATTTT.

This clone was seen only once. V gene TRBV5-5 combines with J gene TRBJ1-1; D perhaps matches TRBD1 (5 bases). Germline V CDR1 and CDR2: SGHKS, YYEKEE (reference sequence). The ends were cut back, 2 bases at V and 4 bases at J, with 21 bases in the middle. The CDR3 extends over 17 amino acids. CDR3 region: CASSFDRSGPLSTEAFF. DNA for the CDR3: TGTGCCAGCAGCTTCGACAGATCTGGCCCTCTGAGCACTGAAGCTTTCTTT.

The chain recombines TRBV6-5 with TRBJ1-4; TRBD1 aligns across 7 bases. CDR1 and CDR2 from the germline V gene are MNHEY and SVGAGI. The V and J ends lost 4 bases and 8 bases, in that order; junction bases with no gene match: 4. The CDR3 is made up of 13 amino acids. CDR3: CASSFPGQEKLFF. CDR3 nucleotide sequence: TGTGCCAGCAGTTTCCCGGGACAGGAAAAACTGTTTTTT.

The rearrangement links TRBV14 to TRBJ1-3; tentatively, D is TRBD1 (6 bases). V was trimmed by 4 bases and J by 3 bases, leaving 13 bases between them. There are 15 residues in the CDR3. CDR1 is SGHDN and CDR2 is FVKESK in the germline V gene. The chain's CDR3 is CASSPGGGVGNTIYF. The CDR3, as DNA: TGTGCCAGCAGCCCAGGAGGGGGTGTTGGAAACACCATATATTTT.

The chain employs TRBV7-3 and TRBJ1-1; no firm D call. The V gene's germline CDR1 is SGHTA and CDR2 FQGTGA. The CDR3 extends over 13 amino acids. The ends were cut back, 3 bases at V and 4 bases at J, with 9 bases in the middle. CDR3 coding DNA: TGTGCCAGCAGCTTTTGGGAGGGCACTGAAGCTTTCTTT. Its protein is CASSFWEGTEAFF.

This clone was recorded once. Within the sample, other DNA sequences also encode this same CDR3. The chain links TRBV9 to TRBJ2-3; weak D call: TRBD1 (6 bases). Germline CDR1 SGDLS, CDR2 YYNGEE. The CDR3 runs to 12 residues. V was cut by 2 bases and J by 6 bases, with 7 bases left in between. CDR3 protein: CASSVRGDTQYF. The CDR3 DNA is TGTGCCAGCAGCGTTAGGGGGGATACGCAGTATTTT.

CDR3 residues: CATSPGSDGQPQHF. The CDR3 coding sequence is TGTGCCACCAGCCCCGGATCCGACGGGCAGCCCCAGCATTTT. This chain links TRBV15 with TRBJ1-5; D remains ambiguous. The germline CDR1 and CDR2 sequences are LNHNV and YYDKDF (reference sequence). This CDR3 has 14 amino acids. The V gene lost 5 bases and the J gene lost 7 bases, with 15 bases spanning the gap.

The V gene is TRBV15, the J gene TRBJ2-6; D uncertain. The ends were cut back, 0 bases at V and 4 bases at J, with 7 bases in the middle. The CDR3 is 15 amino acids. Germline lookup yields CDR1 LNHNV and CDR2 YYDKDF (reference sequence). CDR3 in amino acids: CATSRDRDGANVLTF. The DNA for the CDR3 is TGTGCCACCAGCAGAGATCGTGACGGGGCCAACGTCCTGACTTTC.

The chain is built from TRBV6-5 and TRBJ1-2, with D hard to call. CDR3 length: 11 residues. Germline CDR1 is MNHEY and CDR2 is SVGAGI. V was shortened by 10 bases and J by 4 bases, with 10 bases between the two germline ends. The CDR3 loop is CATRLGYGYTF. The DNA for the CDR3 is TGTGCCACCCGATTAGGCTATGGCTACACCTTC.